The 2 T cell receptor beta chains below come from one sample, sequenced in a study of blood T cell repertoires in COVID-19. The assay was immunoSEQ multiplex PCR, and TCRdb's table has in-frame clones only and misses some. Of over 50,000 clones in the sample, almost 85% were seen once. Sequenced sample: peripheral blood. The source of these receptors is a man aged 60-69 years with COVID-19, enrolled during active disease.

The CDR3 nucleotides are TGTGCCACCAAGGAGGGACCTGAAGCTTTCTTT. Translating it yields CATKEGPEAFF. The gene calls are TRBV12-3 or TRBV12-4 and TRBJ1-1; tentatively, D is TRBD1 (5 bases). Between the trimmed V and J ends, which lost 10 bases and 6 bases, there was a span of 12 bases. CDR3 length: 11 amino acids.

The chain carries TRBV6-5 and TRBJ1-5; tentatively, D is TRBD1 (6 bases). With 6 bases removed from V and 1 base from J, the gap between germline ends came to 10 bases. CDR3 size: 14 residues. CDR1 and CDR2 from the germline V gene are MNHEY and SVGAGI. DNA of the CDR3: TGTGCCAGCAGCCCCGGACAGAGCAATCAGCCCCAGCATTTT. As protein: CASSPGQSNQPQHF.